Presented here are 17 T cell receptor beta chains from one specimen sequenced in a study of T cell changes during pregnancy in multiple sclerosis. Here immunoSEQ multiplex PCR was the method, and the copy in TCRdb shows in-frame clones only, minus some. The table includes 80,000 or so clones, approximately 95% detected once. The sample in question was peripheral blood, obtained in the second trimester of pregnancy. The receptors come from a female donor in good health, enrolled as a control in a pregnancy study.

This rearrangement joins TRBV21-1 to TRBJ1-2; the table's TRBD1 call for D was not verified on the DNA. TRBV21-1 is a recognized pseudogene. This CDR3 region has 15 residues. As DNA, the CDR3 is TGTGCCAGCAGCAAAGCAAAGGGGGCGGACTATGGCTACACCTTC. This translates into CASSKAKGADYGYTF.

The rearrangement links TRBV6-1 to TRBJ2-1; TRBD2 agrees at 13 bases. CDR1 is MNHNS and CDR2 is SASEGT in the germline V gene. Unmatched junction bases numbered 2, after V lost 7 bases and J lost 8 bases. CDR3 length equals 13 residues. CDR3 sequence: CASITSGRDEQFF. The CDR3, as DNA: TGTGCCAGCATCACTAGCGGGAGGGATGAGCAGTTCTTC.

For this clone: Other DNA variants within this sample encode the same CDR3. CDR3 sequence: CASSSGQNTDTQYF. The CDR3 DNA sequence: TGTGCCAGCAGCTCAGGACAGAACACAGATACGCAGTATTTT. The rearrangement links TRBV5-4 to TRBJ2-3; TRBD1 is a possible D gene (6 bases). V was pared by 3 bases and J by 2 bases, with 10 bases between. The CDR3 spans 14 residues. Germline loops: CDR1 SGHNT, CDR2 YYREEE (reference sequence).

This clone has just a few counts. The chain employs TRBV19 and TRBJ2-2; TRBD2 might be the D (5 bases). Trimming took off 7 bases at V and 5 bases at J, with 14 bases between the two ends. This CDR3 has 14 residues. From germline, CDR1 is LNHDA and CDR2 SQIVND (reference sequence). CDR3 bases: TGTGCCAGTACCCGAGTCGGCGGGACCGGGGAGCTGTTTTTT. Amino acids: CASTRVGGTGELFF.

The V gene is TRBV19, the J gene TRBJ2-5; TRBD2 agrees at 11 bases. The V gene's germline CDR1 is LNHDA and CDR2 SQIVND (reference sequence). CDR3 length: 14 residues. V was pared by 5 bases and J by 5 bases, with 4 bases of the junction left unmatched. This CDR3 reads CASSVLAGAETQYF. For the CDR3, the DNA is TGTGCCAGTAGTGTACTAGCGGGAGCGGAGACCCAGTACTTC.

The genes are TRBV5-1 and TRBJ2-7; TRBD2 agrees at 13 bases. The ends lost 4 bases at V and 1 base at J; junction bases unmatched: 2. The V gene's germline CDR1 is SGHRS and CDR2 YFSETQ. The CDR3 runs 15 residues. The CDR3 nucleotides are TGCGCCAGCAGCGCGGGACTAGCGGGGTCCTACGAGCAGTACTTC. Translating it yields CASSAGLAGSYEQYF.

The chain links TRBV4-1 to TRBJ1-1; D is perhaps TRBD1 (5 bases). From germline, CDR1 is MGHRA and CDR2 YSYEKL. Between the trimmed V and J ends, which lost 1 base and 4 bases, there was a span of 13 bases. This CDR3 spans 15 amino acids. DNA for the CDR3: TGCGCCAGCAGCCAAGCCACGGGGGGGGTCACTGAAGCTTTCTTT. It yields the protein CASSQATGGVTEAFF.

This chain connects TRBV5-1 to TRBJ2-7; 11 bases map to TRBD2. The CDR3 consists of 17 residues. V lost 0 bases and J lost 0; bases outside the gene matches: 5. Germline V gene data show CDR1 as SGHRS and CDR2 as YFSETQ. CDR3 DNA: TGCGCCAGCAGCTTGGAGGGACTAGCGGTTCCCTCCTACGAGCAGTACTTC. This sequence encodes CASSLEGLAVPSYEQYF.

CDR3 loop: CASSSSPPVHSPLHF. The CDR3 bases are TGTGCCAGCAGCTCCTCCCCACCGGTCCATTCACCCCTCCACTTT. The chain is built from TRBV7-2 and TRBJ1-6, with D hard to call. CDR1 is SGHTA and CDR2 is FQGNSA in the germline V gene. The V end lost 4 bases, the J end lost 8 bases, and 15 bases lay between the germline ends. The CDR3 is 15 amino acids.

The chain has TRBV15 and TRBJ2-2, with TRBD2 matching over 13 bases. The V and J ends lost 0 bases and 4 bases, in that order; junction bases with no gene match: 2. Germline V CDR1 and CDR2: LNHNV, YYDKDF (reference sequence). The CDR3 length is 17 residues. In nucleotides, the CDR3 is TGTGCCACCAGCAGAGATTGGACTAGCGGGAGCACCGGGGAGCTGTTTTTT. This translates into CATSRDWTSGSTGELFF.

The rearrangement links TRBV7-9 to TRBJ2-2, with D hard to call. The CDR3 runs to 15 residues. Deletions cut 2 bases from V and 8 bases from J, with 15 bases between. Per the germline V gene, CDR1 is SEHNR and CDR2 is FQNEAQ (reference sequence). CDR3 DNA: TGTGCCAGCAGCTTACCCCAAACGGGTGGGGGGGAGCTGTTTTTT. Protein sequence: CASSLPQTGGGELFF.

The rearrangement links TRBV28 to TRBJ2-5; the match to TRBD2 covers 7 bases. V shed 4 bases and J 1 base; nucleotides not matched to a gene: 0. Germline assignment: CDR1 MDHEN and CDR2 SYDVKM. The CDR3 loop spans 13 amino acids. The chain's CDR3 is CASSSSGQETQYF. The CDR3 DNA reads as TGTGCCAGCAGTTCTAGCGGCCAAGAGACCCAGTACTTC.

The chain joins TRBV7-9 to TRBJ1-1; D might be TRBD1 (6 bases). Per the germline V gene, CDR1 is SEHNR and CDR2 is FQNEAQ (reference sequence). Trimming removed 1 base at V and 7 bases at J, with 16 bases between. The CDR3 runs to 15 residues. The CDR3, as DNA: TGTGCCAGCAGCTTAGGAGAGACAGGATTTTTTGAAGCTTTCTTT. It specifies CASSLGETGFFEAFF.

This chain uses TRBV4-1 with TRBJ2-7; 12 nucleotides match TRBD2. This CDR3 is 16 amino acids long. V shed 2 bases and J 5 bases; nucleotides not matched to a gene: 7. Germline CDR1 is MGHRA and CDR2 is YSYEKL. CDR3 sequence (DNA): TGCGCCAGCAGCCAACGACGACTAGCGGGAGCCGACGAGCAGTACTTC. Residues: CASSQRRLAGADEQYF.

The rearrangement joins TRBV30 to TRBJ1-5; 8 nucleotides line up with TRBD1. Unmatched junction bases numbered 6, after V lost 5 bases and J lost 6 bases. This CDR3 contains 13 residues. Per germline, CDR1 GTSNPN and CDR2 SVGIG (reference sequence). CDR3 nucleotides: TGTGCCTGGGGAGACAGGGGACGTCAGCCCCAGCATTTT. Translated: CAWGDRGRQPQHF.

For the CDR3, the DNA is TGTGCCAGCAGTGAGGGAGTGGAGGGCACTGAAGCTTTCTTT. This encodes CASSEGVEGTEAFF. The chain carries TRBV6-1 and TRBJ1-1; D is ambiguous. Trimming left V 3 bases short and J 4 bases short, with 12 bases between. The length of the CDR3 is 14 residues. The germline CDR1 and CDR2 sequences are MNHNS and SASEGT.

The chain links TRBV27 to TRBJ2-3; unclear D gene. The V gene lost 2 bases and the J gene lost 2 bases, with 11 bases spanning the gap. The CDR3 has 15 amino acids. Per the germline V gene, CDR1 is MNHEY and CDR2 is SMNVEV (reference sequence). This CDR3 reads CASSLMGAFTDTQYF. The CDR3 nucleotides are TGTGCCAGCAGTTTAATGGGCGCCTTCACAGATACGCAGTATTTT.